Each of the 16 T cell receptor beta chains below was sequenced from the same sample in a study of post-analysis software for immune sequencing data. Findings and limits, study-wide: Controls had lower frequencies than patients of five TRBV segments, which included TRBV5-6, TRBV5-1 and TRBV20-1.

The antigens for these receptors are not known. The TCR beta cDNA libraries contained unique molecular identifiers. TCRdb reanalysed the PCR reads using MiXCR and keeps one entry per CDR3 protein. In the table there are roughly 670,000 distinct CDR3 sequences, more than 50% of which are singletons. The sequenced sample consisted of blood. The receptors were gathered from a girl aged 2 to 9 with multiple sclerosis.

This chain joins TRBV7-2 and TRBJ2-5; TRBD2 is a possible D gene (7 bases). Trimming cost V 4 bases and J 4 bases, with 16 bases left between them. Germline V CDR1 and CDR2: SGHTA, FQGNSA. The length of the CDR3 is 15 residues. The CDR3 reads CASSSMGGLGETQYF. The CDR3 nucleotides read TGTGCCAGCAGCTCCATGGGGGGGCTGGGAGAGACCCAGTACTTC.

The chain links TRBV11-2 to TRBJ2-1; possible D gene TRBD1, 6 bases. CDR3 length equals 15 residues. V was clipped by 3 bases and J by 8 bases, with 17 bases between them. Germline-derived CDR1 and CDR2 are SGHAT and FQNNGV. The CDR3 nucleotides read TGTGCCAGCAGCTTCCACAGGGTTCTGGGCGATGAGCAGTTCTTC. Translation: CASSFHRVLGDEQFF.

There are a few counts of this clonotype. The V call is TRBV21-1, the J call TRBJ2-5; the table's D call, TRBD1, has no DNA check behind it. The DNA matches TRBJ2-7 better at its end, which makes the J call doubtful. TRBV21-1 is labeled a pseudogene. The CDR3 extends over 13 amino acids. CDR3 coding DNA: TGTGCCAGCAGCACGGGCAGGGACCACGAGCAGTACTTC. Translation gives CASSTGRDHEQYF.

About this clonotype itself: The junction does not match germline at one end; this may be a read error. The rearrangement joins TRBV5-1 to TRBJ2-1; 11 nucleotides align to TRBD2. Per germline, CDR1 SGHRS and CDR2 YFSETQ. The CDR3 is 14 residues long. The CDR3 coding sequence is TGCGCCAGCCGACTAGCGGGATCCTCCAATGAGCAGTTCTTC. This sequence encodes CASRLAGSSNEQFF.

This clonotype turned up a few times. The V call is TRBV7-2, the J call TRBJ2-1; 7 nucleotides align to TRBD1. Germline V gene lookup returns CDR1 SGHTA and CDR2 FQGNSA. V was pared by 5 bases and J by 8 bases, with 6 bases of the junction left unmatched. The CDR3 runs to 13 residues. As DNA, the CDR3 is TGTGCCAGCAGCCCCGGGACAGTGGATGAGCAGTTCTTC. It translates to CASSPGTVDEQFF.

This chain joins TRBV5-1 and TRBJ2-3; tentatively, D is TRBD2 (6 bases). Trimming took 2 bases from V and 13 from J, leaving 20 bases between them. Germline loops: CDR1 SGHRS, CDR2 YFSETQ. CDR3 length equals 14 residues. The CDR3 sequence: CASSLNLGLPEEYF. The CDR3 DNA follows: TGCGCCAGCAGCTTAAACCTGGGACTCCCAGAGGAGTATTTT.

Points on this clonotype: This may be a read error, as it is one base from a much larger clone. This chain joins TRBV7-2 and TRBJ2-7; D unresolved. V was trimmed by 2 bases and J by 7 bases, leaving 12 bases between them. Germline CDR1 and CDR2: SGHTA and FQGNSA. This CDR3 spans 13 amino acids. The CDR3 DNA follows: TGTGCCAGCAGCTTACAACAGTACAATGAGCAGTACTTC. It yields the protein CASSLQQYNEQYF.

This clonotype has just a few counts. The chain uses TRBV5-1 and TRBJ2-7; D might be TRBD2 (7 bases). Per germline, CDR1 SGHRS and CDR2 YFSETQ. Trimming left V 4 bases short and J 5 bases short, with 19 bases between. The CDR3 spans 15 residues. As DNA, the CDR3 is TGCGCCAGCAGCCGGGGGGATGCAGGGGCTGACGAGCAGTACTTC. Protein product: CASSRGDAGADEQYF.

The CDR3 region is CATSPRTQYGYTF. CDR3 coding DNA: TGTGCCACCAGCCCTCGGACACAATATGGCTACACCTTC. V gene TRBV12-3 or TRBV12-4 combines with J gene TRBJ1-2; D is possibly TRBD1 (5 bases). The CDR3 is 13 residues long. V was trimmed by 10 bases and J by 5 bases, leaving 17 bases between them.

The chain carries TRBV25-1 and TRBJ1-1; weak D call: TRBD1 (6 bases). CDR1 and CDR2 from the germline V gene are MGHDK and SYGVNS. The CDR3 has 13 amino acids. Trimming shortened V by 4 bases and J by 4 bases, and 10 bases separated the two germline ends. The CDR3 DNA reads TGTGCCAGCAGTGGGATAGGGGGCACTGAAGCTTTCTTT. This encodes CASSGIGGTEAFF. Filled out from reference TRBV25-1 and TRBJ1-1, the complete variable domain reads EADIYQTPRYLVIGTGKKITLECSQTMGHDKMYWYQQDPGMELHLIHYSYGVNSTEKGDLSSESTVSRIRTEHFPLTLESARPSHTSQYLCASSGIGGTEAFFGQGTRLTVV.

The J gene is TRBJ2-3, the V gene TRBV7-2; 7 bases fit TRBD2. Germline V gene data show CDR1 as SGHTA and CDR2 as FQGNSA. V lost 1 base, J lost 6 bases, and 7 bases stayed unmatched. The CDR3 is 15 residues long. Here the CDR3 reads CASSLGWGGTDTQYF. The CDR3 nucleotides read TGTGCCAGCAGCTTAGGTTGGGGGGGGACGGATACGCAGTATTTT.

The genes are TRBV2 and TRBJ2-5; D perhaps matches TRBD1 (5 bases). The end of the DNA aligns better with TRBJ2-7, so the J call may be wrong. This CDR3 has 15 residues. Germline lookup yields CDR1 SNHLY and CDR2 FYNNEI. CDR3 sequence reads: CASSEMGRIAYEQYF. CDR3 DNA sequence: TGTGCCAGCAGTGAGATGGGGCGTATAGCCTACGAGCAGTACTTC.

This chain links TRBV5-6 with TRBJ1-2, with D possibly TRBD1 on 6 matching bases. V was trimmed by 4 bases and J by 7 bases, leaving 20 bases between them. The CDR3 totals 15 residues. Per germline, CDR1 SGHDT and CDR2 YYEEEE. CDR3 bases: TGTGCCAGCAGCCGCTGGGGGCCGGCGCGAGGTGGCTACACCTTC. Encoded protein: CASSRWGPARGGYTF.

In this sample, this clonotype turned up a few times. The chain uses TRBV5-1 and TRBJ2-1, with 13 bases fitting TRBD2. Germline trimming cut 4 bases from V and 7 bases from J; bases unmatched to any gene: 17. Germline CDR1 reads SGHRS; CDR2 reads YFSETQ. There are 19 residues in the CDR3. The CDR3 DNA sequence: TGCGCCAGCAGCAGCCTAGGGACTAGCGGGACCCAGATGTTAAATGAGCAGTTCTTC. Protein: CASSSLGTSGTQMLNEQFF.

The rearrangement links TRBV6-5 to TRBJ2-1; D is perhaps TRBD1 (5 bases). This CDR3 contains 15 residues. Germline V lookup: CDR1 MNHEY, CDR2 SVGAGI. V was trimmed by 6 bases and J by 0 bases, leaving 12 bases between them. The CDR3 bases are TGTGCCAGCAGACAGGTCCCCAGCTCCTACAATGAGCAGTTCTTC. Translating it yields CASRQVPSSYNEQFF.

This clonotype was observed once. The rearrangement uses TRBV6-5 and TRBJ1-1, with D perhaps TRBD1 (6 bases). Between the trimmed V and J ends, which lost 10 bases and 1 base, there was a span of 19 bases. The CDR3 length is 15 residues. Germline V gene sequence: CDR1 MNHEY, CDR2 SVGAGI. In DNA, the CDR3 is TGTGCCACCAATCTCAACAGGGCTCCGAACACTGAAGCTTTCTTT. Translated: CATNLNRAPNTEAFF.